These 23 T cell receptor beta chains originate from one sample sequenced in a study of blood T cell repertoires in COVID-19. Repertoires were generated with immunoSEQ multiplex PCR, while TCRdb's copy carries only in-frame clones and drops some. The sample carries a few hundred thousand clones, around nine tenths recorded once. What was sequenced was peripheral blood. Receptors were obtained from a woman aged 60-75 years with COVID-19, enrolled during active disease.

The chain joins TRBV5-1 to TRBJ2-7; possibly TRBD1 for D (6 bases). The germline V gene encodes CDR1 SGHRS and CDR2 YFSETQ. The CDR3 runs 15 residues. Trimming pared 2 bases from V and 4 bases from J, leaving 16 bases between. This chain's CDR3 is CASSFPGVAEYEQYF. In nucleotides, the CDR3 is TGCGCCAGCAGCTTCCCAGGGGTAGCTGAATACGAGCAGTACTTC.

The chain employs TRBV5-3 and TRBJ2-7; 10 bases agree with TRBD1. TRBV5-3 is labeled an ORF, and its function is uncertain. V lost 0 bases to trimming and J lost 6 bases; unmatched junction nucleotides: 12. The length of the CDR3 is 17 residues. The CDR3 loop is CARSLVPSGQGTAEQYF. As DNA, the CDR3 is TGTGCCAGAAGCTTGGTTCCTTCGGGACAGGGGACAGCCGAGCAGTACTTC.

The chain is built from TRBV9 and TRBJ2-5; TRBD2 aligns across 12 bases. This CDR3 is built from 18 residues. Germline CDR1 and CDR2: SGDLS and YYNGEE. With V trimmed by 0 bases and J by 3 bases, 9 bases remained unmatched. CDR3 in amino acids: CASSVADGLAGKEETQYF. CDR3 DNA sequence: TGTGCCAGCAGCGTAGCCGATGGACTAGCGGGAAAAGAAGAGACCCAGTACTTC.

CDR3 DNA: TGTGCCAGTAGTAGAGTCGACAGGGTCGGGACTGAAGCTTTCTTT. Protein sequence: CASSRVDRVGTEAFF. V gene TRBV19 combines with J gene TRBJ1-1; TRBD1 agrees at 7 bases. This CDR3 contains 15 residues. With 4 bases clipped from V and 5 bases from J, the junction kept 10 bases outside the gene matches. Germline V CDR1 and CDR2: LNHDA, SQIVND (reference sequence). The full variable domain, with the rest looked up from reference TRBV19 and TRBJ1-1, is DGGITQSPKYLFRKEGQNVTLSCEQNLNHDAMYWYRQDPGQGLRLIYYSQIVNDFQKGDIAEGYSVSREKKESFPLTVTSAQKNPTAFYLCASSRVDRVGTEAFFGQGTRLTVV.

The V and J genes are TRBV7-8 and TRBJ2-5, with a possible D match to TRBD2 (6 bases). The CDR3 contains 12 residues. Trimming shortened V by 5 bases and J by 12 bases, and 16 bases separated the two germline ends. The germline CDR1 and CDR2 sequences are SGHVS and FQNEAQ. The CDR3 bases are TGTGCCAGCAGCGCCCTGGCTAGCGAAAAGTACTTC. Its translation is CASSALASEKYF. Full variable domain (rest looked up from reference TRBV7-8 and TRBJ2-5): GAGVSQSPRYKVAKRGQDVALRCDPISGHVSLFWYQQALGQGPEFLTYFQNEAQLDKSGLPSDRFFAERPEGSVSTLKIQRTQQEDSAVYLCASSALASEKYFGPGTRLLVL.

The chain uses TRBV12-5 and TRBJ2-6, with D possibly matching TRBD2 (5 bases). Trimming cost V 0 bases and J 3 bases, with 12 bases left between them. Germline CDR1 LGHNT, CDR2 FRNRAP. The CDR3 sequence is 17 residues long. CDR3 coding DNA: TGTGCTAGTGGTTTGGTAACCGGGGTGGGTGGGGCCAACGTCCTGACTTTC. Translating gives CASGLVTGVGGANVLTF.

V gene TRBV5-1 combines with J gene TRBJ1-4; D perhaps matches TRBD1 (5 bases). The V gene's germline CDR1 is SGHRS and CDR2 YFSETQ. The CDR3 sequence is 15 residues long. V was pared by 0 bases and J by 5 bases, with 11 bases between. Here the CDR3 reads CASSLVAGSNEKLFF. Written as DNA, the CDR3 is TGCGCCAGCAGCTTGGTGGCAGGGTCAAATGAAAAACTGTTTTTT.

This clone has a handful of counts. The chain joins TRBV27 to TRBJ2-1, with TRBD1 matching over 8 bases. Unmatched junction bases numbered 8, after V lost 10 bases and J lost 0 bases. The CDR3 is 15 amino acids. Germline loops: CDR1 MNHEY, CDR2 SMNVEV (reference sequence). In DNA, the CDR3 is TGTGCCACCAGGATGACAGGGGTCTCCTACAATGAGCAGTTCTTC. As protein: CATRMTGVSYNEQFF.

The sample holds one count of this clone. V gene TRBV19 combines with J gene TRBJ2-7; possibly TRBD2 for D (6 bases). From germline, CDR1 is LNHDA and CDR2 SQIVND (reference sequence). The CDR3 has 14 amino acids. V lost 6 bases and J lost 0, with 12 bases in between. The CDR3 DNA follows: TGTGCCAGTAGGGACCGGGAGAGCTCCTACGAGCAGTACTTC. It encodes CASRDRESSYEQYF.

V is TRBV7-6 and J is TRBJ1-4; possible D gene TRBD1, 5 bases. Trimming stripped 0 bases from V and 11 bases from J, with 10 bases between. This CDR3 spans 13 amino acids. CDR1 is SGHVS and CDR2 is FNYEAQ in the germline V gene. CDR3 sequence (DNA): TGTGCCAGCAGCTTAGCGTTGGAGGGGAAACTGTTTTTT. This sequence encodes CASSLALEGKLFF.

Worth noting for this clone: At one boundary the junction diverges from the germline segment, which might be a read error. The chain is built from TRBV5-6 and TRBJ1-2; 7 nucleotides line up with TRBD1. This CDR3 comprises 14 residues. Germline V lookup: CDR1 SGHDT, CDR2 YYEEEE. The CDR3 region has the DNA TGTGCCAGCAGCTTTTCCGGGACAGCGTTGAAATGGGTCTTC. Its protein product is CASSFSGTALKWVF. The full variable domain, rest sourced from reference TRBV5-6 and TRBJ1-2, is DAGVTQSPTHLIKTRGQQVTLRCSPKSGHDTVSWYQQALGQGPQFIFQYYEEEERQRGNFPDRFSGHQFPNYSSELNVNALLLGDSALYLCASSFSGTALKWVFGSGTRLTVV.

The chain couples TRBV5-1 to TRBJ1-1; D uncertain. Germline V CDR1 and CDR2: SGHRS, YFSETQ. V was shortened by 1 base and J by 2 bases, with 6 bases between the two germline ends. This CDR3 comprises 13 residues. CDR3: CASSLQHNTEAFF. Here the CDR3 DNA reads TGCGCCAGCAGCTTGCAACATAACACTGAAGCTTTCTTT.

The chain's CDR3 is CASSARLAGLTDTQYF. CDR3 bases: TGTGCCAGCAGTGCACGACTAGCGGGGTTGACAGATACGCAGTATTTT. The V call is TRBV2, the J call TRBJ2-3; 11 bases map to TRBD2. Germline V gives CDR1 SNHLY, CDR2 FYNNEI. The V gene end was trimmed by 4 bases and the J gene end by 3 bases; junction bases not matched to a gene: 6. The CDR3 loop spans 16 amino acids.

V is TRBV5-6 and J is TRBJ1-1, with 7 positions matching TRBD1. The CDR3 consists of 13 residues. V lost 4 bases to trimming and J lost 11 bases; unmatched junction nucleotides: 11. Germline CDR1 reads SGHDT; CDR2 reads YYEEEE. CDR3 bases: TGTGCCAGCAGCCTCGACAGGGTTCCAACGGCTTTCTTT. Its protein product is CASSLDRVPTAFF.

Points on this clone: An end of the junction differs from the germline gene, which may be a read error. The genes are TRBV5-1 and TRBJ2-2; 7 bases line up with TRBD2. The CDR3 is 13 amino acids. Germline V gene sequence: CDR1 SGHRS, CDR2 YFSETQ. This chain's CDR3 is CASRLADTGELFF. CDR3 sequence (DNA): TGCGCAAGCAGGCTAGCGGATACCGGGGAGCTGTTTTTT.

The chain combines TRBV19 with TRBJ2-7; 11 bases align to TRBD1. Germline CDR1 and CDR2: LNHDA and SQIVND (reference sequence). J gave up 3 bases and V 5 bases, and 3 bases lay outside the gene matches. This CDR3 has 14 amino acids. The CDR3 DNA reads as TGTGCCAGTAGTGCCGGGACAGGGGGCTACGAGCAGTACTTC. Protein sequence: CASSAGTGGYEQYF.

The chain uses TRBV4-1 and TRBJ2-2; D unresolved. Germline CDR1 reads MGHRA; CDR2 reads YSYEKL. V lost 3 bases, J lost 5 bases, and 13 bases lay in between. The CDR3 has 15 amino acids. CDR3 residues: CASSHVMVRTGELFF. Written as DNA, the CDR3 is TGCGCCAGCAGCCATGTCATGGTGAGGACCGGGGAGCTGTTTTTT.

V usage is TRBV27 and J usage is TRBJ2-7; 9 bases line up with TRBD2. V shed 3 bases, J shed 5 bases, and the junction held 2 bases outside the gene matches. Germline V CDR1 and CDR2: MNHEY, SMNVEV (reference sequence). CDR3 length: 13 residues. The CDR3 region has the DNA TGTGCCAGCAGTTTGGGACTAGCAAACGAGCAGTACTTC. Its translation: CASSLGLANEQYF.

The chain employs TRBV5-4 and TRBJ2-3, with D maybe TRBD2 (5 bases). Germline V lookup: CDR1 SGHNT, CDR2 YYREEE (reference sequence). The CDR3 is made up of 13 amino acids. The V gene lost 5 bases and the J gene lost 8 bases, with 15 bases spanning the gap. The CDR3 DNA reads TGTGCCAGCAGACTGGACTGGGCTCGTACGCAGTATTTT. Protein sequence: CASRLDWARTQYF.

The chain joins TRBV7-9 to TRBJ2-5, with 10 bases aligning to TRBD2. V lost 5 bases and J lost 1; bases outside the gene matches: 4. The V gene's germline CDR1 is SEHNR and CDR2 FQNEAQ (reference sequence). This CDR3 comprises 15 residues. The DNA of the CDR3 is TGTGCCAGCAGCCAGCGGGGGGGTCTCCAAGAGACCCAGTACTTC. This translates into CASSQRGGLQETQYF.

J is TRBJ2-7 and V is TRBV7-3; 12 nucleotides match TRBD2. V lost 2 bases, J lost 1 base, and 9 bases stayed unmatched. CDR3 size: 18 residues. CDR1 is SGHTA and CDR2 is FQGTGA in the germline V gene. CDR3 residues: CASSLYSSGGAESYEQYF. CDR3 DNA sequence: TGTGCCAGCAGCTTATATTCTAGCGGGGGGGCCGAATCCTACGAGCAGTACTTC.

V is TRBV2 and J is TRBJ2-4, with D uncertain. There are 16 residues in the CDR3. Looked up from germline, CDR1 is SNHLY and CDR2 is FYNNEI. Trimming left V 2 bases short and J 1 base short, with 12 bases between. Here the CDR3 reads CASSENMWLAKNIQYF. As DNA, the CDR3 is TGTGCCAGCAGTGAAAACATGTGGCTGGCCAAAAACATTCAGTACTTC.

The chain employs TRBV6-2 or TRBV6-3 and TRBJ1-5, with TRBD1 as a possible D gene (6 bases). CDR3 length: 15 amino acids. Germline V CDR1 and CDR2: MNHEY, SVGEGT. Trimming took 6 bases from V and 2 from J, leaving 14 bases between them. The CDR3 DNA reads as TGTGCCAGCAGCTTAGACAGGATTGGCAATCAGCCCCAGCATTTT. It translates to CASSLDRIGNQPQHF.